One sample yielded the 3 T cell receptor beta chains listed below, sequenced in a study of cytomegalovirus exposure and HLA in healthy donors. PCR used 60 Vbeta primers and 13 Jbeta primers. This table comes from immunoSEQ multiplex PCR, and its TCRdb copy is limited to in-frame clones, with some not included. Altogether about 80,000 clones are present, 70% to 85% being singletons, with the ten largest covering 13%. Specimen: PBMCs. The source of these receptors is a human donor in good health.

This chain joins TRBV5-6 and TRBJ1-2; weak D call: TRBD1 (6 bases). Trimming shortened V by 0 bases and J by 13 bases, and 16 bases separated the two germline ends. The germline CDR1 and CDR2 sequences are SGHDT and YYEEEE. The CDR3 is made up of 13 amino acids. The CDR3 sequence is CASSLAGTPPSTF. CDR3 in DNA: TGTGCCAGCAGCTTGGCAGGGACACCTCCAAGCACCTTC.

V is TRBV5-4 and J is TRBJ2-5; D may be TRBD2 (6 bases). Trimming stripped 4 bases from V and 9 bases from J, with 10 bases between. Germline V CDR1 and CDR2: SGHNT, YYREEE (reference sequence). CDR3 length: 11 residues. In DNA form, the CDR3 reads TGTGCCAGCAGCGCGGGGTTCGCCCAGTACTTC. It translates to CASSAGFAQYF.

V gene TRBV6-5 combines with J gene TRBJ2-7, with 7 positions matching TRBD1. Losses at the gene ends were 4 bases for V and 3 bases for J; bases not matched to a gene: 12. The germline gives CDR1 MNHEY, CDR2 SVGAGI. This CDR3 comprises 16 residues. The CDR3 nucleotides read TGTGCCAGCAGTTCCCATAGACAGGGTATCTTCTACGAGCAGTACTTC. It codes for CASSSHRQGIFYEQYF.